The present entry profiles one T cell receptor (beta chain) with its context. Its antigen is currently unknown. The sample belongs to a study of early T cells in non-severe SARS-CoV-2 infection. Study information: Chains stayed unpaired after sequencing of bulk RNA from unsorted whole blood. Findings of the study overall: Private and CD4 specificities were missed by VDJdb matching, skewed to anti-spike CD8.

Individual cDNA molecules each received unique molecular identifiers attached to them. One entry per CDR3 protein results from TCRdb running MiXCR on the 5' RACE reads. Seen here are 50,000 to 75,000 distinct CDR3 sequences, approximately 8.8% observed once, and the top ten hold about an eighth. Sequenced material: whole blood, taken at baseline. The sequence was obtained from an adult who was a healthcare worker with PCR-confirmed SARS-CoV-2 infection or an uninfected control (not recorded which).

CDR3 region: CASSSIAGATDTQYF. The CDR3 DNA sequence: TGTGCCAGCAGCTCCATAGCGGGAGCGACAGATACGCAGTATTTT. The V gene is TRBV5-4, the J gene TRBJ2-3, with TRBD2 matching 9 bases. J was trimmed by 3 bases and V by 3 bases; bases with no gene match: 5. The CDR3 loop spans 15 amino acids. Germline lookup yields CDR1 SGHNT and CDR2 YYREEE (reference sequence).